This T cell receptor (beta chain) was found in a study of T cell responses to AZD1222 COVID-19 vaccine. Using immunoSEQ multiplex PCR, the repertoire was profiled, and TCRdb retains in-frame clones only, with some absent. The repertoire consists of some 100,000 clones, with 85% to 90% occurring once and the leading ten covering 16%. CDR3 length: 14 amino acids. The germline CDR1 and CDR2 sequences are SGHNT and YENEEA. The V gene lost 1 base and the J gene lost 8 bases, with 14 bases spanning the gap. The source was peripheral blood, collected on day 0 of AZD1222 vaccination. The chain links TRBV11-3 to TRBJ1-2; weak D call: TRBD1 (5 bases). The sequence was collected from an adult in good health. CDR3 bases: TGTGCCAGCAGCTTAGGATGGGGCGGAGGAGGCTACACCTTC. Translation: CASSLGWGGGGYTF. Full variable domain (outside the CDR3, taken from reference TRBV11-3 and TRBJ1-2): EAGVVQSPRYKIIEKKQPVAFWCNPISGHNTLYWYLQNLGQGPELLIRYENEEAVDDSQLPKDRFSAERLKGVDSTLKIQPAELGDSAVYLCASSLGWGGGGYTFGSGTRLTVV.